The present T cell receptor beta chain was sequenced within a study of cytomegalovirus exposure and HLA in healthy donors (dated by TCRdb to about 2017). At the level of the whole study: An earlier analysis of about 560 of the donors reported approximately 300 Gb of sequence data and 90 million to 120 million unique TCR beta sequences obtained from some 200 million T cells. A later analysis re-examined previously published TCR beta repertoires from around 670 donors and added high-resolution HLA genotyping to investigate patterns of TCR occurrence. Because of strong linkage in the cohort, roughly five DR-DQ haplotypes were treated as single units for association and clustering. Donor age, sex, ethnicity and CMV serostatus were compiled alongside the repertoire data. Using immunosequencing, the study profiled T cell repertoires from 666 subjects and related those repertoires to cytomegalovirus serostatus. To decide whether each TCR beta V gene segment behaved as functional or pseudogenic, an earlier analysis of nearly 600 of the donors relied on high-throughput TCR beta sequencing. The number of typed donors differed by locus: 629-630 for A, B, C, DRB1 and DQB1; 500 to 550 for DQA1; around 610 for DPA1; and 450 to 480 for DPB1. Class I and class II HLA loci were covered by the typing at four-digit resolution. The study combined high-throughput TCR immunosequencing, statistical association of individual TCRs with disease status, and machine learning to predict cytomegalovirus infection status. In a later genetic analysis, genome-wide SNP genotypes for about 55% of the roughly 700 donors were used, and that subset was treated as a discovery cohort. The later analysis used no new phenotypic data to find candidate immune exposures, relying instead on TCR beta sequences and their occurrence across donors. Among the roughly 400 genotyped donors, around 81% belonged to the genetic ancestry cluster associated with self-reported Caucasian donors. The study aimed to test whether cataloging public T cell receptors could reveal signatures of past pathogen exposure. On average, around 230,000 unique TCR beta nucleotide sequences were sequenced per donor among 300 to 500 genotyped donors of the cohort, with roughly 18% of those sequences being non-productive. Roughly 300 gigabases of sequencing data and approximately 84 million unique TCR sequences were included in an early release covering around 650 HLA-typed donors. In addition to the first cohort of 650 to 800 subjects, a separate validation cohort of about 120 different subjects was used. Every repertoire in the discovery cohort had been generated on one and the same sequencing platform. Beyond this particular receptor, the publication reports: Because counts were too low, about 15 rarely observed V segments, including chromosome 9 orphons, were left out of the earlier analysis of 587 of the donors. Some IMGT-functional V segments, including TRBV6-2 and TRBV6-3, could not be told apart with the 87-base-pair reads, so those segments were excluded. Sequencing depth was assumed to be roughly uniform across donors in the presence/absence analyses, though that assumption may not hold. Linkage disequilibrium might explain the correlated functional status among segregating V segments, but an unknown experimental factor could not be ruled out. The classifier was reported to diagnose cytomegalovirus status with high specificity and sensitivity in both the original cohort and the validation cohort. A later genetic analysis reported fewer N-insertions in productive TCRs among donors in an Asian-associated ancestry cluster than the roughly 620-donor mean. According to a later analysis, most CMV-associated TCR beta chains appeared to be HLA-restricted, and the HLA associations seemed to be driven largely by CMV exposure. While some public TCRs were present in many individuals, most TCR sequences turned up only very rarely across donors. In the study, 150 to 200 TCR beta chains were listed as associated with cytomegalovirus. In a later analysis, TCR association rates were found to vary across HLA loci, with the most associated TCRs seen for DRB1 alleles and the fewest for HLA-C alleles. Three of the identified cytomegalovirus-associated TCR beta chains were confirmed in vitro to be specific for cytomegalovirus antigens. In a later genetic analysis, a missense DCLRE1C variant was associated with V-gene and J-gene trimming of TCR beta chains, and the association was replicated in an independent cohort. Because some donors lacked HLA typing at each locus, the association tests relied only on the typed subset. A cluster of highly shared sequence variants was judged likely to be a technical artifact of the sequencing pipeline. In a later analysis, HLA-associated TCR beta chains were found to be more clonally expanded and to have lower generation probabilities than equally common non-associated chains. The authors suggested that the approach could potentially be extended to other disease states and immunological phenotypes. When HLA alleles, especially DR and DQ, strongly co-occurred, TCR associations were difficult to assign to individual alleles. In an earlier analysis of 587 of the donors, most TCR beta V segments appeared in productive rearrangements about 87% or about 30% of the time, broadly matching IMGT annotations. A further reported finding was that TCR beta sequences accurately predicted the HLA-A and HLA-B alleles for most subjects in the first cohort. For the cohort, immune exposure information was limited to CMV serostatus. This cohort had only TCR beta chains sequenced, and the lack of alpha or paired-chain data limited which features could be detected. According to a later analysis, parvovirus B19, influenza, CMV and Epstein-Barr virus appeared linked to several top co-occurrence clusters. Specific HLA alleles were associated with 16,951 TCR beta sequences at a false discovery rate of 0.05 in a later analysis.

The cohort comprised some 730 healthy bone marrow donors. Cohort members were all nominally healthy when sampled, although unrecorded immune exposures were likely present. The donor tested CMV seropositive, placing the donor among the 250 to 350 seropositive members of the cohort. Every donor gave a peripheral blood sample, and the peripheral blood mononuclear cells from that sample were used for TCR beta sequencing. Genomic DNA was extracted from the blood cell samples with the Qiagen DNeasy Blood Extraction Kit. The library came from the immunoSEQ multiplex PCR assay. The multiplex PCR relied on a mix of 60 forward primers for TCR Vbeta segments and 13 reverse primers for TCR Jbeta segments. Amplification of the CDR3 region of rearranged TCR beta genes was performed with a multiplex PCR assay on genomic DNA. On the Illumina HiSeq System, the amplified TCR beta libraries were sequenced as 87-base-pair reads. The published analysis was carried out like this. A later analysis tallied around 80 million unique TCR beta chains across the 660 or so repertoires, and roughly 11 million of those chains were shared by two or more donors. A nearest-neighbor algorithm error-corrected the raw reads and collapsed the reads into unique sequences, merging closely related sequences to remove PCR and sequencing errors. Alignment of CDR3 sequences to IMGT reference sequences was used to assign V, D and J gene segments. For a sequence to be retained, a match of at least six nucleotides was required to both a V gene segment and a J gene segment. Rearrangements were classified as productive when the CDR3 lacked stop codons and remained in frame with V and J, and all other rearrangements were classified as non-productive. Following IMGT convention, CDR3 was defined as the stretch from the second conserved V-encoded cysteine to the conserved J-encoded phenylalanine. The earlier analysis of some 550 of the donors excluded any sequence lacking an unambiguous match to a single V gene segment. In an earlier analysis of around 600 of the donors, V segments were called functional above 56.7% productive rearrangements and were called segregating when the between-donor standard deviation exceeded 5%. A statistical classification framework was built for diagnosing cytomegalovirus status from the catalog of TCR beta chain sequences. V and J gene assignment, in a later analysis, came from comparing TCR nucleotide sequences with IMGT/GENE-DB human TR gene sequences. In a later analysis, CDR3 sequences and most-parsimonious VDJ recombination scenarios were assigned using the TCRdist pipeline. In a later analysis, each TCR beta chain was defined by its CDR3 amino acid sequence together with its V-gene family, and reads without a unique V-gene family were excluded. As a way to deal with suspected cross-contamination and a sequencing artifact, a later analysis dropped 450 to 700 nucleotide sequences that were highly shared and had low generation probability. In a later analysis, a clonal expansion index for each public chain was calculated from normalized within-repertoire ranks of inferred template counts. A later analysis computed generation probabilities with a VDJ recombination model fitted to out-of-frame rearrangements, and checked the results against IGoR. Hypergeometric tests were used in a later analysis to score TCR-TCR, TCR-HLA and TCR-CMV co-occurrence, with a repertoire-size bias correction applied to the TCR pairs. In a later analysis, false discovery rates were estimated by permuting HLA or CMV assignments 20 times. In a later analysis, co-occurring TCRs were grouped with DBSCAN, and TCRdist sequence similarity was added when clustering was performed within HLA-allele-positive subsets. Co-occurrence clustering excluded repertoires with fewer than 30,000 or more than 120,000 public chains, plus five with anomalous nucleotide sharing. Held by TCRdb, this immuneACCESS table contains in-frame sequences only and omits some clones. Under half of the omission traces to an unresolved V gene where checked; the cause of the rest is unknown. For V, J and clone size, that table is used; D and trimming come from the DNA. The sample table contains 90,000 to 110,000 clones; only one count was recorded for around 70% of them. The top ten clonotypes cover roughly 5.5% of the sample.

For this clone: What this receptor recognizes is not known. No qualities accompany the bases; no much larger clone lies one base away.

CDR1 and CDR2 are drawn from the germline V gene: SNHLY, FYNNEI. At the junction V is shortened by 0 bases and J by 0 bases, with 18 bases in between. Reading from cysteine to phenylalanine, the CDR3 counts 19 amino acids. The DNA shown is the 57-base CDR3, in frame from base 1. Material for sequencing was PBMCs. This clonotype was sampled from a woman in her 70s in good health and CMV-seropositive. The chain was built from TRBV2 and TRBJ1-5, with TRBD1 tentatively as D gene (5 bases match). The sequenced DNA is TGTGCCAGCAGTGAAGCGGGAGGGGCCCTATTTTATAGCAATCAGCCCCAGCATTTT. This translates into CASSEAGGALFYSNQPQHF.